The present T cell receptor (beta chain) was sequenced within a study of shared clonotypes between healthy human individuals. The study's findings and limits: Memory subsets had estimated richness that was generally smaller than that of naive subsets.

Genomic DNA belonging to each subset was distributed in equal measure over several immunoSEQ plates. This table comes from immunoSEQ multiplex PCR, and its TCRdb copy is limited to in-frame clones, with some not included. The repertoire holds approximately 2,000,000 clones, with about 90% as singletons. Notes on this clone: What it binds is unknown.

Study donors comprised healthy, HIV-negative adults devoid of recent acute infection or vaccination. A CD45RA-negative memory subset and a CD45RA+ naive subset were separated from the CD4+ cells. The material sequenced was naive CD4+ T cells from PBMCs. Sample subset: CD45RA+ positively selected. The TCR originated in a man younger than 35 in good health. Some clones in this sample may be carry-over from other donors' samples.

DNA for the CDR3: TGCAGCGTTAAACCACCCGAGGCGGTAAACACTGAAGCTTTCTTT. Residues: CSVKPPEAVNTEAFF. This chain joins TRBV29-1 and TRBJ1-1; D not resolved. The CDR3 is made up of 15 amino acids. The V end lost 5 bases, the J end lost 2 bases, and 18 bases lay between the germline ends. Germline V gives CDR1 SQVTM, CDR2 ANQGSEA.